This paragraph reports one T cell receptor beta chain. Its target is not known. TCR beta cDNA was generated via 5'RACE template switching incorporating UMIs. TCRdb reprocessed the 5' RACE reads, keeping one entry per CDR3 protein, no DNA. The sample's table shows some 300,000 distinct CDR3 sequences. This sample was taken from a study of T cells expressing NK-cell markers. Study summary: Sorted CD3+CD56+NKG2C+, CD3+CD56+NKG2C- and CD3+CD56-NKG2C+ T-cell subsets were beta-chain profiled. One of the eight sequenced donors was seronegative, whereas the other seven were HCMV-seropositive. Findings and limits, study-wide: Also leading the CD3+CD56-NKG2C+ fraction in a handful of donors were these clonotypes.

The CDR3 runs 11 residues. CDR1 is DFQATT and CDR2 is SNEGSKA in the germline V gene (reference sequence). Sample: blood T cells: a sorted CD56 or NKG2C T cell subset, CD4+ or CD8+ T cells, or bulk PBMC T cells (not recorded which). The J gene is TRBJ1-1, the V gene TRBV20-1. This sequence originates from a man aged 18 to 29 in good health. CDR3 loop: CSVVANTEAFF.